Shown below are 23 T cell receptor beta chains from a single sample sequenced in a study of post-analysis software for immune sequencing data (dated by TCRdb to between 2015 and 2016). Study-wide findings and limitations: Roughly 5 TRBV segments, including TRBV5-6, TRBV5-1 and TRBV20-1, were significantly more frequent in patients than controls.

No antigens are known for them. Library prep was done by PCR. Instrument on record: Illumina HiSeq 2500. To reduce PCR and sequencing biases, unique molecular identifiers were incorporated into the TCR beta cDNA libraries. TCRdb reprocessing: public reads trimmed at Q25 with fastp, clones called with MiXCR, in-frame beta chains kept. One record per CDR3 amino acid sequence lists the most common genes and DNA. The sample table contains roughly 800,000 distinct CDR3 sequences; only one count was recorded for roughly 50% of them. Clones ranked in the top ten supply over 4.5% of the sample. The sample consisted of blood. Source of these receptors: a girl between 10 and 17 years old with multiple sclerosis.

This chain links TRBV6-1 with TRBJ2-5; TRBD2 might be the D (7 bases). The V gene's germline CDR1 is MNHNS and CDR2 SASEGT. CDR3 size: 15 residues. V was clipped by 3 bases and J by 5 bases, with 16 bases between them. CDR3 sequence (DNA): TGTGCCAGCAGTGAGGGGGGGCCATCAGGGGAGACCCAGTACTTC. It yields the protein CASSEGGPSGETQYF.

The chain joins TRBV4-1 to TRBJ2-5; 7 bases are a match to TRBD1. The DNA matches TRBJ2-7 better at its end, which makes the J call doubtful. Germline lookup yields CDR1 MGHRA and CDR2 YSYEKL. The CDR3 is 17 residues long. The CDR3 loop is CASSQDAGTVFPDEQYF. The CDR3 bases are TGCGCCAGCAGCCAAGATGCCGGGACAGTCTTCCCGGACGAGCAGTACTTC.

This sequence joins TRBV5-8 and TRBJ1-1; D unclear. V was trimmed by 4 bases and J by 0 bases, leaving 22 bases between them. Germline CDR1 is SGHTS and CDR2 is YDEGEE. The CDR3 is made up of 18 amino acids. The CDR3 here is CASSMNRPLNPMNTEAFF. The CDR3 coding sequence is TGTGCCAGCAGCATGAACAGACCCCTCAACCCCATGAACACTGAAGCTTTCTTT.

Only one count was recorded for this clonotype. Written as DNA, the CDR3 is TGCAGCTCCGGGGAGAGTAGCAATCAGCCCCAGCATTTT. Its translation: CSSGESSNQPQHF. The J gene is TRBJ1-5, the V gene TRBV29-1; D remains ambiguous. CDR3 length: 13 amino acids. Germline-derived CDR1 and CDR2 are SQVTM and ANQGSEA. The V end lost 8 bases, the J end lost 0 bases, and 11 bases lay between the germline ends.

V is TRBV29-1 and J is TRBJ2-4, with 8 bases fitting TRBD1. CDR3 length: 14 residues. V shed 7 bases, J shed 2 bases, and the junction held 7 bases outside the gene matches. Germline lookup yields CDR1 SQVTM and CDR2 ANQGSEA. The CDR3 region is CSALQGGPKNIQYF. CDR3 bases: TGCAGCGCCTTACAGGGGGGTCCCAAAAACATTCAGTACTTC.

This clonotype was observed a few times. V gene TRBV7-2 combines with J gene TRBJ1-6, with D tentatively TRBD1 (6 bases). The CDR3 is 15 amino acids. V was shortened by 5 bases and J by 11 bases, with 19 bases between the two germline ends. The V gene's germline CDR1 is SGHTA and CDR2 FQGNSA. The CDR3 nucleotides read TGTGCCAGCAGCCATCAGGGGCAGGGGAGAACACCCCTCCACTTT. Residues: CASSHQGQGRTPLHF.

This clonotype was counted a single time. V is TRBV4-2 and J is TRBJ2-7; D perhaps matches TRBD1 (6 bases). Germline CDR1 reads LGHNA; CDR2 reads YNFKEQ. V lost 0 bases and J 2 bases, leaving 17 bases between the germline ends. This CDR3 is 17 amino acids long. This CDR3 is CASSQEALGHPPYEQYF. In nucleotides, the CDR3 is TGTGCCAGCAGCCAAGAAGCCCTGGGACATCCACCCTACGAGCAGTACTTC.

This clonotype was detected only a few times. The V gene is TRBV20-1, the J gene TRBJ1-4; the D is unclear. The V end lost 0 bases, the J end lost 6 bases, and 5 bases lay between the germline ends. CDR1 is DFQATT, CDR2 SNEGSKA, per germline (reference sequence). CDR3 length: 12 residues. This chain's CDR3 is CSARESDEKLFF. In DNA form, the CDR3 reads TGCAGTGCTAGAGAATCGGATGAAAAACTGTTTTTT.

The chain has TRBV27 and TRBJ2-7; D uncertain. The ends were cut back, 4 bases at V and 3 bases at J, with 13 bases in the middle. The CDR3 totals 14 residues. The germline V gene encodes CDR1 MNHEY and CDR2 SMNVEV (reference sequence). The CDR3 loop is CASSSHKGRYEQYF. The DNA for the CDR3 is TGTGCCAGCAGTTCCCATAAGGGCCGCTACGAGCAGTACTTC.

This chain uses TRBV4-3 with TRBJ2-7; D gene uncertain. The V end lost 0 bases, the J end lost 0 bases, and 9 bases lay between the germline ends. The germline CDR1 and CDR2 sequences are LGHNA and YSLEER. CDR3 length: 15 amino acids. The CDR3 DNA reads as TGCGCCAGCAGCCAAGAAATGGCGGACTCCTACGAGCAGTACTTC. This gives the protein CASSQEMADSYEQYF.

This clonotype has just a few counts. The chain carries TRBV20-1 and TRBJ2-5; 8 bases line up with TRBD1. This CDR3 comprises 15 residues. The V gene's germline CDR1 is DFQATT and CDR2 SNEGSKA (reference sequence). Trimming took 6 bases from V and 0 from J; bases not matched to a gene: 9. CDR3 region: CSAAGTGRYQETQYF. The CDR3, as DNA: TGCAGTGCGGCCGGGACAGGAAGGTACCAAGAGACCCAGTACTTC.

The CDR3: CASSPASGAYNEQFF. CDR3 DNA sequence: TGTGCCAGCTCACCAGCTAGCGGGGCCTACAATGAGCAGTTCTTC. The chain joins TRBV18 to TRBJ2-1; TRBD2 aligns across 9 bases. Germline CDR1 KGHSH, CDR2 LQKENI. The CDR3 length is 15 residues. The ends lost 2 bases at V and 2 bases at J; junction bases unmatched: 1.

In this sample, this clonotype turned up once. The chain joins TRBV25-1 to TRBJ2-7, with D possibly called TRBD1 or TRBD2 (5 bases each). With 2 bases removed from V and 3 bases from J, the gap between germline ends came to 11 bases. Germline values: CDR1 MGHDK, CDR2 SYGVNS. This CDR3 spans 14 amino acids. CDR3 amino acids: CASSEVGPGYEQYF. The CDR3 nucleotides read TGTGCCAGCAGTGAAGTGGGACCCGGCTACGAGCAGTACTTC.

Only a few counts were recorded for this clonotype. The DNA for the CDR3 is TGCAGTGCTAGAAGTACCCGGACGCCTCACTACGAGCAGTACTTC. It encodes CSARSTRTPHYEQYF. The J gene is TRBJ2-5, the V gene TRBV20-1; D gene ambiguous. The closer fit of TRBJ2-7 to the DNA end suggests the J call may be wrong. The CDR3 extends over 15 amino acids. Germline lookup yields CDR1 DFQATT and CDR2 SNEGSKA (reference sequence).

The genes are TRBV6-2 or TRBV6-3 and TRBJ2-1; 9 bases are a match to TRBD2. The length of the CDR3 is 16 residues. The V gene's germline CDR1 is MNHEY and CDR2 SVGEGT. V was clipped by 7 bases and J by 5 bases; unmatched bases: 12. CDR3: CASNPPGTSSNNEQFF. The CDR3 nucleotides are TGTGCCAGCAATCCACCAGGGACTAGCAGCAACAATGAGCAGTTCTTC.

This chain connects TRBV27 to TRBJ1-5, with 12 bases that match TRBD1. V lost 6 bases and J lost 6; bases outside the gene matches: 9. The CDR3 spans 16 residues. The V gene's germline CDR1 is MNHEY and CDR2 SMNVEV (reference sequence). The CDR3 loop is CASSPWDRGHGQPQHF. The CDR3 DNA reads as TGTGCCAGCAGCCCATGGGACAGGGGGCATGGTCAGCCCCAGCATTTT.

The J gene is TRBJ2-4, the V gene TRBV29-1; TRBD1 agrees at 7 bases. Judging by the DNA end, TRBJ2-5 fits better; the J call may be wrong. The CDR3 covers 13 residues. Germline V CDR1 and CDR2: SQVTM, ANQGSEA. In DNA form, the CDR3 reads TGCAGCGTTGGAGAGGGGGCTAGGGAGACCCAGTACTTC. This sequence encodes CSVGEGARETQYF.

The chain combines TRBV28 with TRBJ2-1; D is perhaps TRBD1 (6 bases). Deletions cut 2 bases from V and 7 bases from J, with 9 bases between. CDR1 MDHEN and CDR2 SYDVKM come from the germline V gene. This CDR3 comprises 13 residues. The chain's CDR3 is CASSLGQHNEQFF. CDR3 DNA sequence: TGTGCCAGCAGTTTAGGACAGCATAATGAGCAGTTCTTC.

As DNA, the CDR3 is TGTGCCAGCAGCTTAACAGGGATTCTCTACGAGCAGTACTTC. It yields the protein CASSLTGILYEQYF. This chain uses TRBV12-3 or TRBV12-4 with TRBJ2-7; perhaps TRBD1 as D (6 bases). V gave up 6 bases and J gave up 3 bases, with 15 bases separating them. This CDR3 is 14 amino acids long.

The chain couples TRBV7-8 to TRBJ2-1; TRBD2 matches 12 bases. V trimming: 5 bases; J trimming: 0 bases; junction bases outside the gene matches: 5. Germline V gene data show CDR1 as SGHVS and CDR2 as FQNEAQ. CDR3 length: 17 residues. The CDR3 region has the DNA TGTGCCAGCAGCCGAGGGACTAGCGGGTACTCCTACAATGAGCAGTTCTTC. Translated: CASSRGTSGYSYNEQFF. Full variable domain (missing parts from reference TRBV7-8 and TRBJ2-1): GAGVSQSPRYKVAKRGQDVALRCDPISGHVSLFWYQQALGQGPEFLTYFQNEAQLDKSGLPSDRFFAERPEGSVSTLKIQRTQQEDSAVYLCASSRGTSGYSYNEQFFGPGTRLTVL.

The chain employs TRBV20-1 and TRBJ2-3; the D call may be TRBD1 or TRBD2 (5 bases each). CDR1 is DFQATT, CDR2 SNEGSKA, per germline (reference sequence). The CDR3 consists of 17 residues. V was cut by 0 bases and J by 6 bases, with 22 bases left in between. The CDR3: CSARDMIRVGVTDTQYF. As DNA, the CDR3 is TGCAGTGCTAGAGATATGATCAGGGTGGGGGTCACTGATACGCAGTATTTT.

The chain couples TRBV5-1 to TRBJ2-5, with TRBD1 matching over 9 bases. Germline-derived CDR1 and CDR2 are SGHRS and YFSETQ. Unmatched junction bases numbered 5, after V lost 2 bases and J lost 3 bases. The CDR3 covers 15 residues. The CDR3 protein is CASSLRTGVEETQYF. CDR3 DNA sequence: TGCGCCAGCAGCTTACGGACAGGGGTCGAAGAGACCCAGTACTTC. Complete variable domain (other parts from reference TRBV5-1 and TRBJ2-5): KAGVTQTPRYLIKTRGQQVTLSCSPISGHRSVSWYQQTPGQGLQFLFEYFSETQRNKGNFPGRFSGRQFSNSRSEMNVSTLELGDSALYLCASSLRTGVEETQYFGPGTRLLVL.

This clonotype was counted between two and nine times. This chain links TRBV24-1 with TRBJ2-1; D is unclear. The J call may not be correct, given that the DNA end is closer to TRBJ2-7. Germline CDR1 KGHDR, CDR2 SFDVKD. This CDR3 spans 11 amino acids. CDR3 nucleotide sequence: TGTGCCACCAGTGAGGGAACGGAGCAGTACTTC. Amino acids: CATSEGTEQYF.